Listed below are T cell receptor beta chains from one sample, sequenced in a study of post-analysis software for immune sequencing data. Via MiXCR, TCRdb re-called the PCR reads, giving one row per CDR3 protein. The sample yields 700,000 to 900,000 distinct CDR3 sequences, around 45% seen once. The sample consisted of blood. Receptors were obtained from a girl aged 10-17 years with multiple sclerosis. Each CDR3 is given with its conserved first and last residue. The D gene is left open where the match is weak. Clone size is not always given. Where it is, it says once, few, many or a class for expanded clones.

v_call	j_call	clone_size	cdr3_length	d_call	cdr3_aa	cdr3_nt
TRBV13	TRBJ1-4	NA	16	NA	CASSLSTGGGNEKLFF	TGTGCCAGCAGCTTATCTACGGGGGGCGGTAATGAAAAACTGTTTTTT
TRBV6-5	TRBJ2-1	NA	15	TRBD2	CASSSPSGRYNEQFF	TGTGCCAGCAGTAGCCCTAGCGGGCGGTACAATGAGCAGTTCTTC
TRBV7-6	TRBJ2-5	NA	17	TRBD2	CASSGRVAGGRGETQYF	TGTGCCAGCAGCGGAAGAGTAGCGGGAGGTCGGGGGGAGACCCAGTACTTC
TRBV9	TRBJ1-1	NA	15	NA	CASSVVSGAGTEAFF	TGTGCCAGCAGCGTAGTTAGTGGGGCTGGCACTGAAGCTTTCTTT
TRBV7-2	TRBJ2-5	many	14	TRBD2	CASSSPGGTETQYF	TGTGCCAGCAGCTCCCCGGGAGGAACGGAGACCCAGTACTTC
TRBV7-3	TRBJ2-6	NA	15	NA	CASSPKAGRANVLTF	TGTGCCAGCAGCCCGAAGGCTGGAAGGGCCAACGTCCTGACTTTC
TRBV11-2	TRBJ2-2	NA	15	TRBD1	CASSFRGTGTGELFF	TGTGCCAGCAGCTTCAGGGGGACCGGCACCGGGGAGCTGTTTTTT
TRBV4-3	TRBJ2-3	NA	13	NA	CASSQERWDTQYF	TGCGCCAGCAGCCAAGAGAGATGGGATACGCAGTATTTT
TRBV7-2	TRBJ1-6	NA	14	NA	CASSLSNMDSPLHF	TGTGCCAGCAGCTTATCCAACATGGATTCCCCCCTCCACTTT
TRBV15	TRBJ1-2	NA	17	NA	CATSDAQRRATNYGYTF	TGTGCCACCAGCGACGCCCAGCGTCGGGCTACTAACTATGGCTACACCTTC
TRBV24-1	TRBJ2-7	few	13	NA	CATSETGLDEQYF	TGTGCCACCAGTGAAACAGGTTTGGACGAGCAGTACTTC
TRBV13	TRBJ2-2	NA	15	TRBD2	CASSYGGRATGELFF	TGTGCCAGCAGCTATGGTGGGAGGGCCACCGGGGAGCTGTTTTTT
TRBV9	TRBJ2-2	few	16	NA	CASSVSGDQYTGELFF	TGTGCCAGCAGCGTATCCGGAGACCAATACACCGGGGAGCTGTTTTTT
TRBV5-1	TRBJ2-3	NA	14	NA	CASSEDSRTDTQYF	TGCGCCAGCAGCGAGGACAGTCGCACAGATACGCAGTATTTT
TRBV27	TRBJ2-1	few	12	NA	CASLGVYNEQFF	TGTGCCAGCCTAGGGGTTTACAATGAGCAGTTCTTC
TRBV7-2	TRBJ2-1	few	17	TRBD2	CASSLGLAGAMQGEQFF	TGTGCCAGCAGCTTAGGCCTAGCGGGAGCGATGCAGGGGGAGCAGTTCTTC
TRBV4-2	TRBJ2-7	NA	17	TRBD2	CASSQVGQLADDYEQYF	TGTGCCAGCAGCCAAGTTGGTCAACTAGCGGACGATTACGAGCAGTACTTC
TRBV7-9	TRBJ2-1	few	15	NA	CASSLWDRAYNEQFF	TGTGCCAGCAGCCTGTGGGACCGGGCCTACAATGAGCAGTTCTTC
TRBV6-5	TRBJ1-2	NA	15	TRBD1	CASSYAGTGGYGYTF	TGTGCCAGCAGTTACGCGGGGACAGGGGGCTATGGCTACACCTTC
TRBV29-1	TRBJ2-3	few	18	TRBD2	CSVAGTSGRGGSTDTQYF	TGCAGCGTTGCTGGGACTAGCGGGAGAGGGGGGTCCACAGATACGCAGTATTTT
TRBV20-1	TRBJ2-1	NA	16	TRBD1	CSARPGTGAAGNEQFF	TGCAGTGCTAGGCCCGGGACAGGGGCGGCGGGCAATGAGCAGTTCTTC
TRBV24-1	TRBJ2-5	few	12	NA	CATSDPDETQYF	TGTGCCACCAGTGATCCGGACGAGACCCAGTACTTC
TRBV29-1	TRBJ2-7	NA	13	NA	CSVEDRDQYEQYF	TGCAGCGTTGAAGACAGGGACCAGTACGAGCAGTACTTC
TRBV14	TRBJ2-3	NA	16	TRBD1	CASSFGQGRGTDTQYF	TGTGCCAGCAGCTTTGGACAGGGTAGGGGCACAGATACGCAGTATTTT